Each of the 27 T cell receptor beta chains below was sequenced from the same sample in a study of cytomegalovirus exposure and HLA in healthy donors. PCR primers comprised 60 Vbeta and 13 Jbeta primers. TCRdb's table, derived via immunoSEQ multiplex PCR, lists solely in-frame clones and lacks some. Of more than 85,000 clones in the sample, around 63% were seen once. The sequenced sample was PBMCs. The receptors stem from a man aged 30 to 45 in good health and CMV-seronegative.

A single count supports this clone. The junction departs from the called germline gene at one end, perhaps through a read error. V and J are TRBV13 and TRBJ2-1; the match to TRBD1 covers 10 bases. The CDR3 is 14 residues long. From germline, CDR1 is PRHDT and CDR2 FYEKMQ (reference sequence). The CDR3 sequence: CASSLGDRGVEQFF. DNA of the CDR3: TGTGCCAGCAGCCTAGGGGACAGGGGCGTCGAGCAGTTCTTC.

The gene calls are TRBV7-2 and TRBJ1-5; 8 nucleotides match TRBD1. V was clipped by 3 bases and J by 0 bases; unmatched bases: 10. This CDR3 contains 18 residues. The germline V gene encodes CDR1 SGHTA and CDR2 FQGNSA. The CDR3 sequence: CASSLGQATHYSNQPQHF. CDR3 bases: TGTGCCAGCAGCTTGGGACAGGCCACACATTATAGCAATCAGCCCCAGCATTTT.

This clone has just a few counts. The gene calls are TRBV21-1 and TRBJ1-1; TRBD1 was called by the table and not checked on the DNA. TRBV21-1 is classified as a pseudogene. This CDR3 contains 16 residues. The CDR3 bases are TGTGCCAGCAGCAAAGAGAGACAGGGTAGCGACACTGAAGCTTTCTTT. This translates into CASSKERQGSDTEAFF.

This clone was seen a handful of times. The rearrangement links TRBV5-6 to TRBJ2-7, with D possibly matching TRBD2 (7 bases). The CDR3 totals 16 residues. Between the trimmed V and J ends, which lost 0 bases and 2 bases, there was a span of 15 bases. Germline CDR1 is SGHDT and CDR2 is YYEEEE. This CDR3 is CASSLAGGVIPYEQYF. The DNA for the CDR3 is TGTGCCAGCAGCTTGGCGGGGGGCGTGATCCCCTACGAGCAGTACTTC.

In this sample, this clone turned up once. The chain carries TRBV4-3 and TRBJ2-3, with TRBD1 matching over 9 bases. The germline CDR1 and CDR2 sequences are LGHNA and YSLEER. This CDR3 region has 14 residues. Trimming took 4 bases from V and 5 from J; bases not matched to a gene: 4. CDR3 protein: CASSLQGAGDTQYF. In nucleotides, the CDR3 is TGCGCCAGCAGCCTACAGGGGGCTGGAGATACGCAGTATTTT.

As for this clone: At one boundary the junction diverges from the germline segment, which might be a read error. The CDR3 sequence is CASSPGGKGTYEQYF. CDR3 sequence (DNA): TGTGCTAGCAGCCCCGGGGGGAAAGGGACCTACGAGCAGTACTTC. The chain links TRBV7-7 to TRBJ2-7; TRBD2 matches 7 bases. The length of the CDR3 is 15 residues. Germline-derived CDR1 and CDR2 are SSHAT and FNYEAQ (reference sequence).

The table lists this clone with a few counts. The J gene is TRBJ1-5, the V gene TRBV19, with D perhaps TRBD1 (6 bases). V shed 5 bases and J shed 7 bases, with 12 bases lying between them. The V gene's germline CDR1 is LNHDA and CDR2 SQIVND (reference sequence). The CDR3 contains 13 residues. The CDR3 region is CASSHRVPQPQHF. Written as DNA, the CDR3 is TGTGCCAGTAGTCACAGGGTTCCCCAGCCCCAGCATTTT. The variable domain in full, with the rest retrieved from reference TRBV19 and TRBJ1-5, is DGGITQSPKYLFRKEGQNVTLSCEQNLNHDAMYWYRQDPGQGLRLIYYSQIVNDFQKGDIAEGYSVSREKKESFPLTVTSAQKNPTAFYLCASSHRVPQPQHFGDGTRLSIL.

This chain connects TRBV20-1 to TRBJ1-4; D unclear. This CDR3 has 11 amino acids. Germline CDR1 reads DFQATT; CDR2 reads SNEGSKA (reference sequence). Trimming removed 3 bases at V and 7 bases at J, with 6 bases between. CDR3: CSASKIEKLFF. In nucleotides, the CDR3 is TGCAGTGCTAGTAAAATTGAAAAACTGTTTTTT.

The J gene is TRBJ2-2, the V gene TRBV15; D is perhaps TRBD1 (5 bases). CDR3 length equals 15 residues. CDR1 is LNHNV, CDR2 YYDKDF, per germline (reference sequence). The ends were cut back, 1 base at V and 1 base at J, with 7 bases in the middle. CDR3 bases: TGTGCCACCAGCAGAGGAACAGGGAACACCGGGGAGCTGTTTTTT. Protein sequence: CATSRGTGNTGELFF.

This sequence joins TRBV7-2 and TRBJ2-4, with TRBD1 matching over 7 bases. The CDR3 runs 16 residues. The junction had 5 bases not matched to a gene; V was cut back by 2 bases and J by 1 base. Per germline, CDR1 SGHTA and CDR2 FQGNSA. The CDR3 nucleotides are TGTGCCAGCAGCTTATACGGACAGGACGCCAAAAACATTCAGTACTTC. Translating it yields CASSLYGQDAKNIQYF.

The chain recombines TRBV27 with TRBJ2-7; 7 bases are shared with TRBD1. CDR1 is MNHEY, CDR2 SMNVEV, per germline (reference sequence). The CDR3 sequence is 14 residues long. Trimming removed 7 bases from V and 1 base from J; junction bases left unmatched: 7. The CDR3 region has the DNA TGTGCCAGCAAACAGACAGGGTCATCCTACGAGCAGTACTTC. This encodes CASKQTGSSYEQYF.

The CDR3: CAWWGLNKTDTQYF. CDR3 coding DNA: TGTGCCTGGTGGGGCCTGAACAAGACCGATACGCAGTATTTT. This chain uses TRBV30 with TRBJ2-3; D may be TRBD1 (5 bases). Germline V gives CDR1 GTSNPN, CDR2 SVGIG (reference sequence). V was cut by 5 bases and J by 6 bases, with 18 bases left in between. The CDR3 is made up of 14 amino acids.

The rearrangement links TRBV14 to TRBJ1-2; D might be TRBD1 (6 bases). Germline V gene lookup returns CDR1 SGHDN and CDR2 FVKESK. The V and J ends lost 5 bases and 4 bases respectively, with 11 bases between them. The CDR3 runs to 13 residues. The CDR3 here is CASSGQMAYGYTF. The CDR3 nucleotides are TGTGCCAGCAGCGGACAGATGGCCTATGGCTACACCTTC.

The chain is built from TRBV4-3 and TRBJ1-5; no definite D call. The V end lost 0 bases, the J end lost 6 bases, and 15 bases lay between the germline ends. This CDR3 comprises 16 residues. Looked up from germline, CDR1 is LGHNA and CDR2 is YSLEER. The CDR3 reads CASSQDRVFTSQPQHF. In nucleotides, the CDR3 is TGCGCCAGCAGCCAAGATCGCGTTTTTACGAGTCAGCCCCAGCATTTT.

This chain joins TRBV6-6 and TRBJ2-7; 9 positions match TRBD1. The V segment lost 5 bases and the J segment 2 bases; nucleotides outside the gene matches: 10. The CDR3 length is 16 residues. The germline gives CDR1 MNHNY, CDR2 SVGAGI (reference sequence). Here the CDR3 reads CASSRDRDREPYEQYF. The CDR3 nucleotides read TGTGCCAGCAGTCGAGACCGGGACAGGGAACCCTACGAGCAGTACTTC.

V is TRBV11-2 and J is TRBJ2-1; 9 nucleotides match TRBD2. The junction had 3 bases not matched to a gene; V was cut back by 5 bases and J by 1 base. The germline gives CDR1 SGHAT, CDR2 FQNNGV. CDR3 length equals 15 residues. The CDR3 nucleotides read TGTGCCAGCAGCACCCTAGCGGGGTCCTACAATGAGCAGTTCTTC. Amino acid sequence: CASSTLAGSYNEQFF.

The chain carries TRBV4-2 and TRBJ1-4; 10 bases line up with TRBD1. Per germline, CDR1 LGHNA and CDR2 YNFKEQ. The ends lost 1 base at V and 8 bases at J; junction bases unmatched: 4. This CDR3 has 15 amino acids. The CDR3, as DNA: TGTGCCAGCAGCCAAGCTGGGACAGGGGTGGAAAAACTGTTTTTT. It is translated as CASSQAGTGVEKLFF.

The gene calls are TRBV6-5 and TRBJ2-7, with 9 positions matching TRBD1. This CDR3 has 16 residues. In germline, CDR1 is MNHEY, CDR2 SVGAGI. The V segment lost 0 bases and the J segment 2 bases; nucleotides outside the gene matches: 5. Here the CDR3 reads CASSYSIGTGTYEQYF. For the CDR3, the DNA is TGTGCCAGCAGTTACTCGATAGGGACAGGGACCTACGAGCAGTACTTC.

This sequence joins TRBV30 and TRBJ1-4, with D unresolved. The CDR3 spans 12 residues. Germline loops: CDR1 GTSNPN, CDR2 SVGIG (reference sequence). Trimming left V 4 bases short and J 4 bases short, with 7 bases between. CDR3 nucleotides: TGTGCCTGGACGGGTGATAATGAAAAACTGTTTTTT. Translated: CAWTGDNEKLFF. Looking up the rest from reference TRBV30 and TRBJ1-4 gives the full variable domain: SQTIHQWPATLVQPVGSPLSLECTVEGTSNPNLYWYRQAAGRGLQLLFYSVGIGQISSEVPQNLSASRPQDRQFILSSKKLLLSDSGFYLCAWTGDNEKLFFGSGTQLSVL.

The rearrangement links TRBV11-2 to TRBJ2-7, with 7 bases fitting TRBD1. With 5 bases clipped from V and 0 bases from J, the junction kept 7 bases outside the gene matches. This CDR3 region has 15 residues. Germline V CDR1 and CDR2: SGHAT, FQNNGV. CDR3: CASSTHGDSSYEQYF. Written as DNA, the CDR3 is TGTGCCAGCAGCACACACGGGGACAGCTCCTACGAGCAGTACTTC.

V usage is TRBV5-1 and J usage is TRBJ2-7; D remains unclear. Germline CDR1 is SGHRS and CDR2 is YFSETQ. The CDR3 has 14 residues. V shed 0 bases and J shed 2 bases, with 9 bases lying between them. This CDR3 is CASSLDYTTYEQYF. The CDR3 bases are TGCGCCAGCAGCTTGGACTATACCACCTACGAGCAGTACTTC.

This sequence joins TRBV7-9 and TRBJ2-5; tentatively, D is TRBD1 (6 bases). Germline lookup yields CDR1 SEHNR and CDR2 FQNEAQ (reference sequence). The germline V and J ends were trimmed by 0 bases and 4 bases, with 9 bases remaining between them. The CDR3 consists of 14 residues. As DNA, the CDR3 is TGTGCCAGCAGCTTAGCGGGACAAGGAGAGACCCAGTACTTC. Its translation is CASSLAGQGETQYF. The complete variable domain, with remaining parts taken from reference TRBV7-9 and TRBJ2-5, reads DTGVSQNPRHKITKRGQNVTFRCDPISEHNRLYWYRQTLGQGPEFLTYFQNEAQLEKSRLLSDRFSAERPKGSFSTLEIQRTEQGDSAMYLCASSLAGQGETQYFGPGTRLLVL.

Here the CDR3 reads CASTPGGDTQYF. The CDR3 DNA reads as TGTGCCAGCACCCCCGGGGGGGATACGCAGTATTTT. This chain uses TRBV6-5 with TRBJ2-3; TRBD2 aligns across 7 bases. Germline V gives CDR1 MNHEY, CDR2 SVGAGI. The CDR3 spans 12 residues. Unmatched junction bases numbered 4, after V lost 7 bases and J lost 6 bases.

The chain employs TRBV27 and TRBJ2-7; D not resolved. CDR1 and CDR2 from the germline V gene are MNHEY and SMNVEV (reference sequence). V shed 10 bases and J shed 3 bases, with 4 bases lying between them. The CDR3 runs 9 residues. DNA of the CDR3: TGTGCCACCGTCTACGAGCAGTACTTC. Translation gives CATVYEQYF.

This chain's CDR3 is CASSNKQGYEQYF. The CDR3 nucleotides read TGTGCCAGCAGCAACAAGCAGGGGTACGAGCAGTACTTC. The V gene is TRBV7-8, the J gene TRBJ2-5, with D tentatively TRBD1 (6 bases). The J call may be in error: the DNA end matches TRBJ2-7 better. Germline CDR1 SGHVS, CDR2 FQNEAQ. This CDR3 region has 13 residues.

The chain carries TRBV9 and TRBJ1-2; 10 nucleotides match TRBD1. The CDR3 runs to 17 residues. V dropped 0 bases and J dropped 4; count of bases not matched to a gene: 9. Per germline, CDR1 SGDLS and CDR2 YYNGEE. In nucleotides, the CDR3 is TGTGCCAGCAGCGTAGACGAGACAGGGGGCTTGTTCTATGGCTACACCTTC. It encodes CASSVDETGGLFYGYTF.

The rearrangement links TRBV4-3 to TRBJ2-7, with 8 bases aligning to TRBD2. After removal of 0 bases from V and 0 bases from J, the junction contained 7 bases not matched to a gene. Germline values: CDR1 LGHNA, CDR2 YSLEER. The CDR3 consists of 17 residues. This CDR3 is CASSQDHPSGPSYEQYF. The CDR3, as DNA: TGCGCCAGCAGCCAAGATCACCCTAGCGGGCCCTCCTACGAGCAGTACTTC.